Presented here are 20 T cell receptor beta chains from one specimen sequenced in a study of beta chain features in type 1 diabetes. The antigens of these receptors remain unknown. Sequencing targeted expressed TCRB transcripts, as all isolated RNA had been reverse transcribed. The table came from immunoSEQ multiplex PCR; TCRdb's copy has only in-frame clones and leaves some out. The data contain a few hundred thousand clones, roughly 12% of them singletons. Overall study results and limits: Patients with Type 1 diabetes showed moderately but significantly shorter TCRB CDR3s in all four CD4+ subsets.

The sample comprised naive CD4+ T cells from blood. The source is a woman between 18 and 29 years old with type 1 diabetes.

The rearrangement uses TRBV9 and TRBJ2-3; 10 bases agree with TRBD2. V lost 0 bases and J lost 2; bases outside the gene matches: 6. Germline CDR1 and CDR2: SGDLS and YYNGEE. The CDR3 totals 17 residues. Written as DNA, the CDR3 is TGTGCCAGCAGCGTAGGAAGTAGCGGGGGGTTCACAGATACGCAGTATTTT. Translating gives CASSVGSSGGFTDTQYF.

This chain joins TRBV28 and TRBJ2-1; D perhaps matches TRBD1 (7 bases). V shed 6 bases and J shed 7 bases, with 16 bases lying between them. The CDR3 runs to 14 residues. Germline CDR1 MDHEN, CDR2 SYDVKM. The CDR3 sequence is CASRPGQEGNEQFF. DNA for the CDR3: TGTGCCAGCAGACCCGGACAGGAGGGTAATGAGCAGTTCTTC.

This clone has just a few counts. The V and J genes are TRBV10-3 and TRBJ2-1; D ambiguous. The CDR3 spans 11 residues. V lost 10 bases and J 10 bases, leaving 14 bases between the germline ends. Germline V CDR1 and CDR2: ENHRY, SYGVKD. Here the CDR3 reads CATAPQSEQFF. Here the CDR3 DNA reads TGTGCCACCGCGCCCCAAAGCGAGCAGTTCTTC.

This rearrangement joins TRBV12-5 to TRBJ1-2; D remains ambiguous. Germline CDR1 and CDR2: LGHNT and FRNRAP. The V end lost 3 bases, the J end lost 8 bases, and 13 bases lay between the germline ends. The CDR3 extends over 13 amino acids. Written as DNA, the CDR3 is TGTGCTAGTGGTTTAGCCCCTCCCTTGGGCTACACCTTC. Translation gives CASGLAPPLGYTF.

Only a few counts were recorded for this clone. The chain links TRBV5-1 to TRBJ2-7; 10 bases are shared with TRBD1. V trimming: 4 bases; J trimming: 4 bases; junction bases outside the gene matches: 8. The CDR3 runs 15 residues. The germline CDR1 and CDR2 sequences are SGHRS and YFSETQ. Here the CDR3 reads CASSVPGTGEYEQYF. The CDR3 DNA sequence: TGCGCCAGCAGCGTACCCGGGACAGGGGAATACGAGCAGTACTTC. Supplemented by reference TRBV5-1 and TRBJ2-7, the full variable domain reads KAGVTQTPRYLIKTRGQQVTLSCSPISGHRSVSWYQQTPGQGLQFLFEYFSETQRNKGNFPGRFSGRQFSNSRSEMNVSTLELGDSALYLCASSVPGTGEYEQYFGPGTRLTVT.

CDR3 sequence: CASSLRAANTGELFF. The CDR3, as DNA: TGTGCCAGCAGCTTAAGGGCAGCGAACACCGGGGAGCTGTTTTTT. The V and J genes are TRBV7-3 and TRBJ2-2; D is uncertain. This CDR3 has 15 residues. In germline, CDR1 is SGHTA, CDR2 FQGTGA. V was cut by 1 base and J by 0 bases, with 6 bases left in between.

There are a few counts of this clone. Here the CDR3 reads CASTPQGGETQYF. The CDR3 DNA reads TGTGCCAGCACTCCTCAAGGGGGAGAGACCCAGTACTTC. The V gene is TRBV2, the J gene TRBJ2-5; tentatively, D is TRBD1 (6 bases). The V gene's germline CDR1 is SNHLY and CDR2 FYNNEI. The CDR3 runs to 13 residues. The V end was cut by 7 bases, the J end by 4 bases, with 13 bases between.

This clone appeared a few times. V and J are TRBV13 and TRBJ2-1; tentative D call: TRBD1 (6 bases). CDR1 and CDR2 from the germline V gene are PRHDT and FYEKMQ (reference sequence). The CDR3 loop spans 13 amino acids. The germline V and J ends were trimmed by 5 bases and 11 bases, with 16 bases remaining between them. The CDR3 DNA follows: TGTGCCAGCAGCGCGAGGTTGGGGGCTCAGCAGTTCTTC. Encoded protein: CASSARLGAQQFF.

The chain employs TRBV5-4 and TRBJ2-3, with TRBD2 as a possible D gene (5 bases). The CDR3 contains 14 residues. Deletions cut 5 bases from V and 0 bases from J, with 10 bases between. Per germline, CDR1 SGHNT and CDR2 YYREEE (reference sequence). The CDR3 sequence: CASRSGPSTDTQYF. The CDR3 DNA follows: TGTGCCAGCAGAAGCGGCCCAAGCACAGATACGCAGTATTTT.

On this clone itself: The sample has other DNA sequences that encode this CDR3 too. This chain links TRBV5-1 with TRBJ2-1, with D unresolved. Trimming removed 0 bases at V and 9 bases at J, with 4 bases between. Germline values: CDR1 SGHRS, CDR2 YFSETQ. The CDR3 runs to 11 residues. CDR3 sequence reads: CASSLVAEQFF. In DNA form, the CDR3 reads TGCGCCAGCAGCTTGGTAGCTGAGCAGTTCTTC.

V and J are TRBV5-8 and TRBJ2-1; D may be TRBD2 (5 bases). Germline V lookup: CDR1 SGHTS, CDR2 YDEGEE. V was trimmed by 4 bases and J by 3 bases, leaving 11 bases between them. The CDR3 has 14 amino acids. The CDR3 spells CASSPREGYNEQFF. The DNA of the CDR3 is TGTGCCAGCAGCCCGAGAGAGGGCTACAATGAGCAGTTCTTC. Based on the CDR3 plus reference TRBV5-8 and TRBJ2-1, the full variable domain is EAGVTQSPTHLIKTRGQQATLRCSPISGHTSVYWYQQALGLGLQFLLWYDEGEERNRGNFPPRFSGRQFPNYSSELNVNALELEDSALYLCASSPREGYNEQFFGPGTRLTVL.

This clone was seen a handful of times. The chain uses TRBV18 and TRBJ2-5, with D possibly matching TRBD1 (5 bases). Trimming pared 6 bases from V and 5 bases from J, leaving 19 bases between. The CDR3 is 15 residues long. The germline CDR1 and CDR2 sequences are KGHSH and LQKENI. The chain's CDR3 is CASSPTTAFLETQYF. The CDR3 DNA follows: TGTGCCAGCTCCCCAACGACAGCTTTTCTTGAGACCCAGTACTTC.

This clone has more than one count but fewer than ten. The chain employs TRBV4-2 and TRBJ2-2, with no clear D. This CDR3 is 16 amino acids long. Germline V CDR1 and CDR2: LGHNA, YNFKEQ. V was trimmed by 2 bases and J by 0 bases, leaving 10 bases between them. Here the CDR3 DNA reads TGTGCCAGCAGCCAACTGGGCAGAACGAACACCGGGGAGCTGTTTTTT. It specifies CASSQLGRTNTGELFF.

The rearrangement uses TRBV7-9 and TRBJ2-4, with TRBD2 identical over 8 bases. CDR3 length: 17 residues. V shed 1 base, J shed 9 bases, and the junction held 14 bases outside the gene matches. The V gene's germline CDR1 is SEHNR and CDR2 FQNEAQ (reference sequence). The CDR3 sequence: CASSLGSSAGGLGIQYF. CDR3 in DNA: TGTGCCAGCAGCTTAGGTTCTTCGGCGGGGGGCCTGGGCATTCAGTACTTC.

Only a few counts were recorded for this clone. Because the CDR3's place on the DNA is in doubt, the DNA is left out and the CDR3 is given as listed by TCRdb. The CDR3 sequence: CASSQDDLRRRPAVF. The chain carries TRBV14 and TRBJ2-1; TRBD2 is the table's D call, not checked against the DNA. Germline CDR1 and CDR2: SGHDN and FVKESK. The length of the CDR3 is 15 amino acids, counting both ends.

Notes on this clone: This sample includes further DNA sequences coding for the same CDR3. The V call is TRBV5-1, the J call TRBJ2-5, with D hard to call. The CDR3 spans 11 residues. V lost 4 bases and J lost 4, with 5 bases in between. The germline V gene has CDR1 SGHRS and CDR2 YFSETQ. CDR3 region: CASSLRETQYF. CDR3 coding DNA: TGCGCCAGCAGCCTTAGAGAGACCCAGTACTTC.

This clone appeared a few times. The chain uses TRBV1 and TRBJ2-5; the tabulated D call, TRBD1, remains unverified against the DNA. TRBV1 is a listed pseudogene. The length of the CDR3 is 16 residues. In nucleotides, the CDR3 is TGCACCAGCAGCCATTATAGCAGGACAGAAAAAGAGACCCAGTACTTC. It encodes CTSSHYSRTEKETQYF.

This clone was counted only a few times. The rearrangement joins TRBV30 to TRBJ2-3, with a tentative D call TRBD1 (6 bases). This CDR3 region has 13 residues. V was trimmed by 0 bases and J by 4 bases, leaving 8 bases between them. Per germline, CDR1 GTSNPN and CDR2 SVGIG (reference sequence). CDR3 coding DNA: TGTGCCTGGAGTGTTGCAGGGGCAGATACGCAGTATTTT. Its translation: CAWSVAGADTQYF.

The chain has TRBV11-3 and TRBJ2-2, with 9 bases identical to TRBD1. CDR3 size: 16 residues. Germline lookup yields CDR1 SGHNT and CDR2 YENEEA. The junction had 2 bases not matched to a gene; V was cut back by 0 bases and J by 3 bases. The CDR3 DNA sequence: TGTGCCAGCAGCTTAGAGAGACAGGGGGACACCGGGGAGCTGTTTTTT. The encoded protein is CASSLERQGDTGELFF.

The J gene is TRBJ2-7, the V gene TRBV29-1, with a tentative D call TRBD1 (5 bases). The CDR3 consists of 14 residues. V lost 0 bases, J lost 0 bases, and 9 bases lay in between. Germline loops: CDR1 SQVTM, CDR2 ANQGSEA. The CDR3 sequence: CSVEDGAGSYEQYF. Written as DNA, the CDR3 is TGCAGCGTTGAAGATGGGGCCGGCTCCTACGAGCAGTACTTC.